Shown below are 22 T cell receptor beta chains from a single sample sequenced in a study of blood T cell repertoires in COVID-19. The data were produced by immunoSEQ multiplex PCR, yet TCRdb's version contains in-frame clones alone and is incomplete. This table has some 460,000 clones, approximately 86% appearing once. The sequencing sample was made of PBMCs or T cells enriched from blood (not recorded which). Receptors were obtained from a woman younger than 35 who had recovered from COVID-19.

V usage is TRBV28 and J usage is TRBJ2-7; D may be TRBD2 (5 bases). This CDR3 has 16 residues. The germline gives CDR1 MDHEN, CDR2 SYDVKM. V was cut by 6 bases and J by 1 base, with 19 bases left in between. CDR3 coding DNA: TGTGCCAGCAGCCGAAGCGGAGTTAGGGAATCCTACGAGCAGTACTTC. Translation gives CASSRSGVRESYEQYF.

The chain carries TRBV4-2 and TRBJ2-3; TRBD2 aligns across 8 bases. The junction had 18 bases not matched to a gene; V was cut back by 2 bases and J by 5 bases. Germline CDR1 LGHNA, CDR2 YNFKEQ. There are 19 residues in the CDR3. The CDR3 DNA is TGTGCCAGCAGCCAAATTGCAATTCTAGCGGGTGCCCTAGTAGATACGCAGTATTTT. Residues: CASSQIAILAGALVDTQYF.

This clone was observed once. The DNA of the CDR3 is TGTGCCAGCAGTGGGGGAACAGGGGATAAAGTGATCAAGCCCCAGCATTTT. Its protein product is CASSGGTGDKVIKPQHF. The chain combines TRBV2 with TRBJ1-5; 7 bases align to TRBD1. Germline CDR1 is SNHLY and CDR2 is FYNNEI. V trimming: 4 bases; J trimming: 8 bases; junction bases outside the gene matches: 17. The CDR3 runs 17 residues.

This sequence joins TRBV6-2 or TRBV6-3 and TRBJ1-1; D perhaps matches TRBD1 (6 bases). Germline values: CDR1 MNHEY, CDR2 SVGEGT. Trimming removed 5 bases from V and 2 bases from J, with 9 bases in between. CDR3 length: 13 amino acids. DNA for the CDR3: TGTGCCAGCAGTGGGACATACAACACTGAAGCTTTCTTT. Translating gives CASSGTYNTEAFF.

The chain combines TRBV5-4 with TRBJ1-2; D ambiguous. The CDR3 runs 15 residues. Trimming left V 6 bases short and J 0 bases short, with 15 bases between. Per germline, CDR1 SGHNT and CDR2 YYREEE (reference sequence). The CDR3 region is CASKQQPVSNYGYTF. CDR3 bases: TGTGCCAGCAAACAGCAACCAGTCTCTAACTATGGCTACACCTTC.

This sequence joins TRBV14 and TRBJ1-2, with 8 bases aligning to TRBD1. The CDR3 extends over 13 amino acids. CDR1 and CDR2 (germline): SGHDN, FVKESK. V was pared by 5 bases and J by 4 bases, with 3 bases of the junction left unmatched. CDR3 loop: CASSFDRGYGYTF. CDR3 nucleotides: TGTGCCAGCAGCTTCGACAGGGGCTATGGCTACACCTTC.

The chain has TRBV5-6 and TRBJ2-7; 8 positions match TRBD2. This CDR3 spans 16 amino acids. The germline CDR1 and CDR2 sequences are SGHDT and YYEEEE. Trimming at V came to 4 bases and at J to 3 bases, leaving 12 bases not matched to a gene. The DNA of the CDR3 is TGTGCCAGCAGCCAAGGAGATAGCGGGGTCAACTACGAGCAGTACTTC. This sequence encodes CASSQGDSGVNYEQYF.

The chain uses TRBV5-4 and TRBJ2-5, with D possibly being TRBD1 (5 bases). This CDR3 is 14 amino acids long. Per germline, CDR1 SGHNT and CDR2 YYREEE (reference sequence). Trimming left V 4 bases short and J 1 base short, with 11 bases between. The CDR3 region is CASSLKGSQETQYF. CDR3 bases: TGTGCCAGCAGCCTTAAGGGGTCCCAAGAGACCCAGTACTTC. The variable domain in full, completed from reference TRBV5-4 and TRBJ2-5, reads ETGVTQSPTHLIKTRGQQVTLRCSSQSGHNTVSWYQQALGQGPQFIFQYYREEENGRGNFPPRFSGLQFPNYSSELNVNALELDDSALYLCASSLKGSQETQYFGPGTRLLVL.

This clone was counted a few times. Distinct nucleotide sequences in the sample also encode this CDR3. The V and J genes are TRBV6-5 and TRBJ1-2; no reliable D call. The germline gives CDR1 MNHEY, CDR2 SVGAGI. The CDR3 is 11 amino acids. Trimming pared 6 bases from V and 6 bases from J, leaving 8 bases between. DNA of the CDR3: TGTGCCAGCAGCCTAGATCATGGCTACACCTTC. It is translated as CASSLDHGYTF.

This sequence joins TRBV2 and TRBJ1-2; D is possibly TRBD1 (6 bases). CDR3 size: 14 residues. Looked up from germline, CDR1 is SNHLY and CDR2 is FYNNEI. V lost 5 bases, J lost 4 bases, and 14 bases lay in between. The CDR3: CASSPTTGLYGYTF. Written as DNA, the CDR3 is TGTGCCAGCAGTCCAACGACAGGCCTCTATGGCTACACCTTC.

In this sample, this clone turned up once. The chain employs TRBV4-1 and TRBJ1-6; 9 nucleotides line up with TRBD1. This CDR3 spans 15 amino acids. The J segment lost 9 bases and the V segment lost 2 bases, leaving 5 bases of the junction unmatched. Germline V gene lookup returns CDR1 MGHRA and CDR2 YSYEKL. CDR3 DNA sequence: TGCGCCAGCAGCCAAATCGGGACAGGGATTTCACCCCTCCACTTT. Translated, it gives CASSQIGTGISPLHF.

This chain links TRBV5-8 with TRBJ1-1; 7 positions agree with TRBD1. Germline values: CDR1 SGHTS, CDR2 YDEGEE. The junction had 5 bases not matched to a gene; V was cut back by 4 bases and J by 2 bases. The CDR3 is made up of 14 amino acids. Here the CDR3 reads CASSPQGGNTEAFF. The CDR3, as DNA: TGTGCCAGCAGCCCTCAGGGGGGTAACACTGAAGCTTTCTTT.

The V and J genes are TRBV2 and TRBJ2-6, with D maybe TRBD1 (6 bases). Germline CDR1 SNHLY, CDR2 FYNNEI. The CDR3 totals 18 residues. V lost 1 base to trimming and J lost 0 bases, with 13 bases between them. The CDR3 here is CASSEDRAKPSGANVLTF. The CDR3 nucleotides are TGTGCCAGCAGTGAAGACAGGGCTAAGCCCTCTGGGGCCAACGTCCTGACTTTC.

This clone was counted a few times. This sequence joins TRBV5-8 and TRBJ1-2, with 12 bases that match TRBD1. V was pared by 3 bases and J by 6 bases, with 6 bases of the junction left unmatched. Germline CDR1 is SGHTS and CDR2 is YDEGEE. The CDR3 is 15 residues long. This CDR3 is CASSWGQGAAHGYTF. CDR3 DNA: TGTGCCAGCAGCTGGGGACAGGGGGCTGCACATGGCTACACCTTC.

The chain recombines TRBV13 with TRBJ2-7; 8 positions agree with TRBD2. The CDR3 has 16 residues. V lost 5 bases and J lost 0; bases outside the gene matches: 9. Per germline, CDR1 PRHDT and CDR2 FYEKMQ (reference sequence). The CDR3 DNA is TGTGCCAGCAGCACCCGAAGCGGGGGCCCCTCCTACGAGCAGTACTTC. Protein: CASSTRSGGPSYEQYF.

This clone was observed a few times. The chain combines TRBV6-5 with TRBJ2-3; D call uncertain. The ends were cut back, 4 bases at V and 2 bases at J, with 4 bases in the middle. This CDR3 spans 12 amino acids. In germline, CDR1 is MNHEY, CDR2 SVGAGI. CDR3 sequence reads: CASSSLTDTQYF. For the CDR3, the DNA is TGTGCCAGCAGTTCCCTCACAGATACGCAGTATTTT.

V gene TRBV7-9 combines with J gene TRBJ2-5; 7 nucleotides align to TRBD2. Trimming at V came to 5 bases and at J to 1 base, leaving 1 base not matched to a gene. The CDR3 covers 13 residues. CDR1 is SEHNR, CDR2 FQNEAQ, per germline (reference sequence). CDR3 DNA: TGTGCCAGCAGCCGGACTAGCCAAGAGACCCAGTACTTC. Amino acids: CASSRTSQETQYF.

The V and J genes are TRBV30 and TRBJ1-3; 7 nucleotides line up with TRBD1. With 0 bases clipped from V and 3 bases from J, the junction kept 14 bases outside the gene matches. There are 18 residues in the CDR3. Germline V CDR1 and CDR2: GTSNPN, SVGIG (reference sequence). In nucleotides, the CDR3 is TGTGCCTGGAGTGTACGGTGGGACAGAGCCGCCGATGGAAACACCATATATTTT. It codes for CAWSVRWDRAADGNTIYF.

V is TRBV27 and J is TRBJ1-4; no firm D call. This CDR3 spans 15 amino acids. The germline CDR1 and CDR2 sequences are MNHEY and SMNVEV (reference sequence). The V end lost 2 bases, the J end lost 7 bases, and 14 bases lay between the germline ends. CDR3 sequence: CASSLRRTGSEKLFF. The CDR3 DNA reads as TGTGCCAGCAGTTTAAGGAGGACTGGGTCTGAAAAACTGTTTTTT.

The V call is TRBV7-2, the J call TRBJ2-1; tentative D call: TRBD2 (5 bases). With 6 bases removed from V and 8 bases from J, the gap between germline ends came to 14 bases. The CDR3 is 13 residues long. CDR1 SGHTA and CDR2 FQGNSA come from the germline V gene. Here the CDR3 reads CASSFGVDDEQFF. The CDR3 DNA is TGTGCCAGCAGTTTCGGGGTGGACGATGAGCAGTTCTTC.

CDR3: CASSRTQNTEAFF. The CDR3 DNA is TGTGCCAGCAGCCGGACTCAGAACACTGAAGCTTTCTTT. The V gene is TRBV28, the J gene TRBJ1-1; D unclear. This CDR3 region has 13 residues. V lost 6 bases and J lost 1, with 9 bases in between. The V gene's germline CDR1 is MDHEN and CDR2 SYDVKM.

The rearrangement links TRBV12-3 or TRBV12-4 to TRBJ2-5; 9 nucleotides match TRBD1. This CDR3 has 13 residues. V lost 7 bases to trimming and J lost 3 bases; unmatched junction nucleotides: 3. The CDR3 protein is CASIRTGEETQYF. The CDR3 DNA is TGTGCCAGCATTAGGACAGGGGAAGAGACCCAGTACTTC.